These 19 T cell receptor beta chains came from one sample sequenced in a study of blood T cells in healthy people across ages. PCR was performed a second time for 7 to 11 cycles using a sample-barcoded 5' primer and a J-beta primer mix. TCRdb re-called the 5' RACE reads through MiXCR, storing one row per CDR3 protein. The sample lists 920,000 or so distinct CDR3 sequences, under 45% occurring once. Source material: blood. These TCRs come from a woman in her fifties or sixties in good health.

This sequence joins TRBV21-1 and TRBJ2-1; the table gives TRBD1 as D, unverified against the DNA. TRBV21-1 counts as a pseudogene. This CDR3 has 17 amino acids. CDR3 coding DNA: TGTGCCAGCAGCAGAGCCCGAAATAGGGGTCCCTACAATGAGCAGTTCTTC. Its translation is CASSRARNRGPYNEQFF.

The CDR3 reads CSVDEGRGLDYEQYF. CDR3 nucleotide sequence: TGCAGCGTTGATGAGGGCAGGGGGCTTGACTACGAGCAGTACTTC. This chain uses TRBV29-1 with TRBJ2-7; 8 nucleotides agree with TRBD1. V lost 3 bases, J lost 3 bases, and 10 bases stayed unmatched. Germline values: CDR1 SQVTM, CDR2 ANQGSEA. CDR3 length equals 15 residues.

This clonotype was counted a few times. CDR3: CASSIDRGSNQPQHF. In DNA, the CDR3 is TGTGCCAGCAGCATCGACAGGGGATCCAATCAGCCCCAGCATTTT. V gene TRBV13 combines with J gene TRBJ1-5; TRBD1 matches 8 bases. V lost 5 bases and J lost 3; bases outside the gene matches: 6. Germline lookup yields CDR1 PRHDT and CDR2 FYEKMQ (reference sequence). This CDR3 comprises 15 residues.

The genes are TRBV6-6 and TRBJ1-3; D gene ambiguous. This CDR3 has 12 residues. Germline V lookup: CDR1 MNHNY, CDR2 SVGAGI (reference sequence). With 0 bases removed from V and 3 bases from J, the gap between germline ends came to 0 bases. The CDR3 sequence: CASSYSGNTIYF. For the CDR3, the DNA is TGTGCCAGCAGTTACTCTGGAAACACCATATATTTT.

The chain combines TRBV10-3 with TRBJ1-2; TRBD1 might be the D (5 bases). Germline lookup yields CDR1 ENHRY and CDR2 SYGVKD. The length of the CDR3 is 15 residues. V lost 5 bases, J lost 2 bases, and 15 bases lay in between. The CDR3 reads CAISPSLGGNYGYTF. CDR3 DNA sequence: TGTGCCATCAGTCCATCCCTGGGGGGGAACTATGGCTACACCTTC.

This rearrangement joins TRBV5-1 to TRBJ2-1; 11 bases fit TRBD1. This CDR3 has 17 amino acids. Germline V gives CDR1 SGHRS, CDR2 YFSETQ. The J segment lost 6 bases and the V segment lost 4 bases, leaving 12 bases of the junction unmatched. The CDR3 protein is CASSPDPWTGGRNEQFF. The CDR3 bases are TGCGCCAGCAGCCCGGACCCCTGGACAGGGGGCCGCAATGAGCAGTTCTTC.

The chain couples TRBV20-1 to TRBJ2-5; D possibly corresponds to TRBD2 (7 bases). CDR1 and CDR2 (germline): DFQATT, SNEGSKA (reference sequence). The V end lost 3 bases, the J end lost 11 bases, and 22 bases lay between the germline ends. There are 14 residues in the CDR3. The CDR3 sequence is CSARAGALLDEQYF. Written as DNA, the CDR3 is TGCAGTGCTAGGGCGGGGGCCCTGTTGGATGAGCAGTACTTC.

This chain links TRBV5-1 with TRBJ2-3, with 7 bases aligning to TRBD2. The CDR3 is 15 residues long. Unmatched junction bases numbered 5, after V lost 1 base and J lost 3 bases. The germline V gene has CDR1 SGHRS and CDR2 YFSETQ. The DNA for the CDR3 is TGCGCCAGCAGCTTGATGGGGGGGGTAACAGATACGCAGTATTTT. It translates to CASSLMGGVTDTQYF.

In nucleotides, the CDR3 is TGTGCCAGCAGCTCAATTATAGGACTAGCGGGAGGGCTGGTAGATACGCAGTATTTT. This translates into CASSSIIGLAGGLVDTQYF. The rearrangement joins TRBV6-2 or TRBV6-3 to TRBJ2-3; 15 nucleotides match TRBD2. The length of the CDR3 is 19 residues. The germline V gene has CDR1 MNHEY and CDR2 SVGEGT. V lost 6 bases and J lost 5; bases outside the gene matches: 15.

The chain recombines TRBV27 with TRBJ2-1, with TRBD2 matching 13 bases. This CDR3 region has 16 residues. V dropped 4 bases and J dropped 7; count of bases not matched to a gene: 7. Germline CDR1 MNHEY, CDR2 SMNVEV (reference sequence). Written as DNA, the CDR3 is TGTGCCAGCAGTTCCTTACTAGCGGGAGGGCGGAATGAGCAGTTCTTC. Its protein product is CASSSLLAGGRNEQFF.

This clonotype has only a few counts. V is TRBV25-1 and J is TRBJ2-3; 11 positions agree with TRBD2. Germline assignment: CDR1 MGHDK and CDR2 SYGVNS. Unmatched junction bases numbered 9, after V lost 4 bases and J lost 6 bases. CDR3 length equals 16 residues. CDR3 DNA: TGTGCCAGCAGTGGGTCTAGCGGGAGGTTGGGGGATACGCAGTATTTT. It translates to CASSGSSGRLGDTQYF.

This clonotype was seen repeatedly, ten times or more. This chain connects TRBV27 to TRBJ2-7, with a weak D call TRBD1 (6 bases). Germline loops: CDR1 MNHEY, CDR2 SMNVEV (reference sequence). The CDR3 has 11 residues. Trimming removed 8 bases from V and 4 bases from J, with 9 bases in between. CDR3 nucleotide sequence: TGTGCCAGCGGGGGCGGTTACGAGCAGTACTTC. Its translation: CASGGGYEQYF.

This chain links TRBV5-1 with TRBJ1-4; the match to TRBD1 covers 10 bases. Looked up from germline, CDR1 is SGHRS and CDR2 is YFSETQ. The CDR3 has 15 residues. V dropped 3 bases and J dropped 8; count of bases not matched to a gene: 7. CDR3 region: CASSYDRGPTEKLFF. The CDR3 nucleotides read TGCGCCAGCAGCTACGACAGGGGGCCTACCGAAAAACTGTTTTTT.

This clonotype has only a few counts. The V call is TRBV12-3 or TRBV12-4, the J call TRBJ1-1; no definite D call. The V end lost 3 bases, the J end lost 1 base, and 3 bases lay between the germline ends. The CDR3 loop spans 12 amino acids. The CDR3 nucleotides read TGTGCCAGCAGTTTTCAGAACACTGAAGCTTTCTTT. This translates into CASSFQNTEAFF.

CDR3 sequence reads: CAWRETGTPYEQYF. DNA of the CDR3: TGTGCCTGGAGGGAAACCGGGACACCCTACGAGCAGTACTTC. This chain connects TRBV30 to TRBJ2-7; a weak D match, TRBD1 (6 bases). Trimming stripped 3 bases from V and 2 bases from J, with 14 bases between. The germline gives CDR1 GTSNPN, CDR2 SVGIG (reference sequence). The CDR3 consists of 14 residues. The variable domain in full, with the rest retrieved from reference TRBV30 and TRBJ2-7, is SQTIHQWPATLVQPVGSPLSLECTVEGTSNPNLYWYRQAAGRGLQLLFYSVGIGQISSEVPQNLSASRPQDRQFILSSKKLLLSDSGFYLCAWRETGTPYEQYFGPGTRLTVT.

As DNA, the CDR3 is TGTGCCAGCATACGGCGGGCCGCCTACGAGCAGTACTTC. This translates into CASIRRAAYEQYF. The chain is built from TRBV2 and TRBJ2-7, with D maybe TRBD2 (5 bases). V was cut by 7 bases and J by 2 bases, with 12 bases left in between. This CDR3 contains 13 residues. Germline CDR1 and CDR2: SNHLY and FYNNEI.

V is TRBV20-1 and J is TRBJ2-5; perhaps TRBD1 as D (5 bases). V was pared by 2 bases and J by 5 bases, with 12 bases between. In germline, CDR1 is DFQATT, CDR2 SNEGSKA (reference sequence). The length of the CDR3 is 13 residues. The CDR3 DNA reads TGCAGTGCTAGAAGGAACAGGCCGGAGACCCAGTACTTC. Its protein product is CSARRNRPETQYF.

CDR3 in DNA: TGCAGTGCTGACGGTAGCGGAAGCACAGATACGCAGTATTTT. Its translation: CSADGSGSTDTQYF. This chain connects TRBV20-1 to TRBJ2-3; D is possibly TRBD2 (6 bases). Germline V gene sequence: CDR1 DFQATT, CDR2 SNEGSKA (reference sequence). The length of the CDR3 is 14 residues. The V end lost 5 bases, the J end lost 0 bases, and 12 bases lay between the germline ends.

The gene calls are TRBV5-1 and TRBJ2-5; 14 nucleotides align to TRBD2. The CDR3 sequence is 18 residues long. V shed 2 bases, J shed 0 bases, and the junction held 6 bases outside the gene matches. CDR1 and CDR2 (germline): SGHRS, YFSETQ. The CDR3: CASSLARTSGRYQETQYF. CDR3 DNA: TGCGCCAGCAGCTTAGCCCGGACTAGCGGGAGGTACCAAGAGACCCAGTACTTC.